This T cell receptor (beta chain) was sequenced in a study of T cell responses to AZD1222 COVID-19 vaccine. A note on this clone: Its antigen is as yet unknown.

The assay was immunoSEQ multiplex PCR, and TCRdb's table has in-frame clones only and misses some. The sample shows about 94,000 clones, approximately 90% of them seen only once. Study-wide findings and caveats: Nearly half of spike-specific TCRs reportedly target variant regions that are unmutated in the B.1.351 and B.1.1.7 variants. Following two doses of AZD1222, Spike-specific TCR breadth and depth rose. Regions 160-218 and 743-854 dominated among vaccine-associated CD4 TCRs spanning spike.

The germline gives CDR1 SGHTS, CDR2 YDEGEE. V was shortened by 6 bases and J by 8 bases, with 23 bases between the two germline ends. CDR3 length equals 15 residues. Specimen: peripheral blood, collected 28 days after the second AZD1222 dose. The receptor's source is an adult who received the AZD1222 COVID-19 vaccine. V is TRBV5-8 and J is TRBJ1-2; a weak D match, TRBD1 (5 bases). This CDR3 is CASTPAPRDLRGYTF. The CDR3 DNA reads TGTGCCAGCACCCCCGCCCCCCGGGACCTCAGAGGCTACACCTTC.